The 17 T cell receptor beta chains below were found in one sample sequenced in a study of T cells after yellow fever vaccination. TCRdb fed the 5' RACE reads into MiXCR, producing one record per CDR3 protein. Altogether 150,000 to 200,000 distinct CDR3 sequences are present, 9.5% to 11% being singletons, with the ten largest covering 36%. Sequenced material: CD8+ T cells sorted from PBMCs, taken 15 days after the yellow fever booster vaccination. These receptors were collected from a young man who received the YFV17D yellow fever vaccine.

This clonotype was found a few times. J is TRBJ2-5 and V is TRBV12-3 or TRBV12-4, with 13 bases matching TRBD2. This CDR3 is 16 amino acids long. Losses at the gene ends were 6 bases for V and 4 bases for J; bases not matched to a gene: 8. Written as DNA, the CDR3 is TGTGCCAGCAGACCAACTAGCGGGGGGGCCCGAGAGACCCAGTACTTC. It codes for CASRPTSGGARETQYF.

This chain links TRBV27 with TRBJ2-1; possibly TRBD1 or TRBD2 for D (6 bases each). V lost 3 bases, J lost 3 bases, and 12 bases lay in between. The CDR3 sequence is 15 residues long. CDR1 and CDR2 (germline): MNHEY, SMNVEV (reference sequence). Here the CDR3 reads CASSFGGGGYNEQFF. As DNA, the CDR3 is TGTGCCAGCAGTTTTGGAGGGGGTGGCTACAATGAGCAGTTCTTC.

This clonotype was counted a few times. The chain is built from TRBV7-6 and TRBJ1-1; D call uncertain. The V end was cut by 4 bases, the J end by 3 bases, with 12 bases between. The germline V gene encodes CDR1 SGHVS and CDR2 FNYEAQ. The CDR3 contains 14 residues. CDR3 residues: CASSSSMGYTEAFF. The DNA of the CDR3 is TGTGCCAGCAGCTCATCCATGGGGTACACTGAAGCTTTCTTT.

For this clonotype: Without the conserved terminal phenylalanine or tryptophan, this CDR3 likely stems from a read error. The J gene is TRBJ2-1, the V gene TRBV13; maybe TRBD2 (7 bases). The V end lost 8 bases, the J end lost 0 bases, and 8 bases lay between the germline ends. This CDR3 has 13 amino acids. The germline V gene encodes CDR1 PRHDT and CDR2 FYEKMQ (reference sequence). CDR3 region: CASAGASYNEQFL. For the CDR3, the DNA is TGTGCCAGCGCGGGGGCCTCCTACAATGAGCAGTTCCTC.

This clonotype was counted only a few times. The J gene is TRBJ1-4, the V gene TRBV28, with D possibly being TRBD1 (6 bases). V was trimmed by 2 bases and J by 8 bases, leaving 27 bases between them. The CDR3 sequence is 19 residues long. CDR1 is MDHEN, CDR2 SYDVKM, per germline. The chain's CDR3 is CASSLPRGRSGGHREKLFF. The CDR3 nucleotides are TGTGCCAGCAGTTTACCTCGAGGCCGCTCCGGGGGCCACAGGGAAAAACTGTTTTTT.

The V and J genes are TRBV23-1 and TRBJ2-1; D is perhaps TRBD1 or TRBD2 (5 bases each). TRBV23-1 is marked as an open reading frame, function uncertain. This CDR3 is 12 amino acids long. Trimming pared 4 bases from V and 9 bases from J, leaving 10 bases between. The CDR3: CASSRGTLEQFF. CDR3 DNA sequence: TGCGCCAGCAGTCGGGGGACGCTTGAGCAGTTCTTC.

The gene calls are TRBV20-1 and TRBJ2-5, with D perhaps given as TRBD1 or TRBD2 (5 bases each). Germline V gives CDR1 DFQATT, CDR2 SNEGSKA (reference sequence). The CDR3 covers 14 residues. V lost 2 bases and J 0 bases, leaving 10 bases between the germline ends. The CDR3 sequence is CSARLRDHQETQYF. The CDR3, as DNA: TGCAGTGCTAGATTGAGGGACCACCAAGAGACCCAGTACTTC.

V is TRBV7-2 and J is TRBJ2-7; a possible D gene is TRBD1 (5 bases). The germline V and J ends were trimmed by 2 bases and 11 bases, with 13 bases remaining between them. The CDR3 spans 12 residues. Germline assignment: CDR1 SGHTA and CDR2 FQGNSA. The CDR3 nucleotides are TGTGCCAGCAGCTTATATATGGACAAGGAGTACTTC. Translated: CASSLYMDKEYF.

V gene TRBV4-1 combines with J gene TRBJ1-6, with D perhaps matching TRBD1 (6 bases). The germline V gene has CDR1 MGHRA and CDR2 YSYEKL. Trimming took off 1 base at V and 9 bases at J, with 19 bases between the two ends. CDR3 length: 17 amino acids. For the CDR3, the DNA is TGCGCCAGCAGCCAAGTTAGTAGCTGGCAGGGGACTTCACCCCTCCACTTT. It codes for CASSQVSSWQGTSPLHF.

This clonotype was counted only a few times. The CDR3 sequence: CASSLRWGTGELFF. Written as DNA, the CDR3 is TGTGCCAGCAGCCTAAGATGGGGAACCGGGGAGCTGTTTTTT. This sequence joins TRBV11-2 and TRBJ2-2; no definite D call. The V end was cut by 5 bases, the J end by 5 bases, with 12 bases between. In germline, CDR1 is SGHAT, CDR2 FQNNGV. CDR3 length equals 14 residues.

The chain recombines TRBV7-9 with TRBJ2-1; 10 bases are shared with TRBD2. CDR3 size: 15 residues. J was trimmed by 7 bases and V by 2 bases; bases with no gene match: 5. Germline assignment: CDR1 SEHNR and CDR2 FQNEAQ (reference sequence). CDR3 in DNA: TGTGCCAGCAGCTTACAGCGGGGGGGTTGGAATGAGCAGTTCTTC. Translating it yields CASSLQRGGWNEQFF.

Concerning this clonotype itself: A much larger clone sits a single nucleotide away, making a read error possible. This rearrangement joins TRBV4-3 to TRBJ2-2; TRBD1 matches at 7 bases. Per the germline V gene, CDR1 is LGHNA and CDR2 is YSLEER. The CDR3 spans 15 residues. The CDR3 spells CAISQDGQEDGELFF. In DNA form, the CDR3 reads TGCGCCATCAGCCAAGATGGACAGGAAGACGGGGAGCTGTTTTTT.

The table lists this clonotype with a few counts. The gene calls are TRBV2 and TRBJ2-7; 7 bases match TRBD1. Germline assignment: CDR1 SNHLY and CDR2 FYNNEI. This CDR3 region has 15 residues. V was clipped by 1 base and J by 2 bases; unmatched bases: 5. The CDR3 spells CASSEVGGQTYEQYF. CDR3 sequence (DNA): TGTGCCAGCAGTGAAGTTGGGGGACAGACCTACGAGCAGTACTTC.

This chain joins TRBV7-6 and TRBJ2-7, with D perhaps matching TRBD1 or TRBD2 (6 bases each). This CDR3 comprises 14 residues. The germline V gene has CDR1 SGHVS and CDR2 FNYEAQ. V was pared by 0 bases and J by 7 bases, with 13 bases between. The CDR3 region is CASSLAGGGDEQYF. The CDR3 DNA reads TGTGCCAGCAGCTTAGCGGGGGGCGGGGATGAGCAGTACTTC.

This clonotype came up a few times. The chain links TRBV12-5 to TRBJ2-7; D gene uncertain. CDR1 and CDR2 (germline): LGHNT, FRNRAP. The CDR3 has 11 residues. The V gene lost 6 bases and the J gene lost 6 bases, with 9 bases spanning the gap. The CDR3 sequence is CASGLGREQYF. The CDR3 DNA follows: TGTGCTAGTGGCCTTGGACGCGAGCAGTACTTC.

The chain has TRBV28 and TRBJ2-3; D tentatively reads TRBD1 or TRBD2 (5 bases each). Germline V lookup: CDR1 MDHEN, CDR2 SYDVKM. V was trimmed by 2 bases and J by 4 bases, leaving 19 bases between them. The CDR3 contains 17 residues. The DNA of the CDR3 is TGTGCCAGCAGTTTAAAACTTTCTGGGGGAGTTGCAGATACGCAGTATTTT. It is translated as CASSLKLSGGVADTQYF.

V gene TRBV6-1 combines with J gene TRBJ2-7; D not resolved. The CDR3 contains 12 residues. Deletions cut 6 bases from V and 6 bases from J, with 12 bases between. CDR1 and CDR2 (germline): MNHNS, SASEGT. The CDR3 loop reads CASRGLESEQYV. The CDR3 DNA reads as TGTGCCAGCAGGGGATTAGAAAGCGAGCAGTACGTC.